These 27 T cell receptor beta chains were all obtained from the same sample, sequenced in a study of T cells in Graves' hyperthyroidism and ophthalmopathy. Researchers amplified the TCR beta CDR3 regions from RNA transcripts. The HTBI primer set drove a first-round RT-PCR of the TCR CDR3. Using its own MiXCR run on the multiplex PCR reads, TCRdb lists one record per CDR3 protein. The sample includes 600,000 to 700,000 distinct CDR3 sequences, about 15% of them seen just once. The sequencing sample was made of blood. All receptors derive from a woman between 40 and 50 years old with Graves' ophthalmopathy.

This clonotype occurred many times. At one end, the junction sequence differs from germline, possibly due to a read error. V and J are TRBV29-1 and TRBJ1-1; no clear D gene. The CDR3 runs 11 residues. Germline lookup yields CDR1 SQVTM and CDR2 ANQGSEA. In DNA, the CDR3 is TGTCAGGCGATCATGAACACTGAAGCTTTCTTT. It codes for CQAIMNTEAFF.

This clonotype was recorded many times. This rearrangement joins TRBV7-8 to TRBJ2-5; D is perhaps TRBD2 (5 bases). V lost 1 base to trimming and J lost 3 bases, with 15 bases between them. The CDR3 covers 16 residues. Germline lookup yields CDR1 SGHVS and CDR2 FQNEAQ. For the CDR3, the DNA is TGTGCCAGCAGCTTAGTAGGCGGGCCGATAGAAGAGACCCAGTACTTC. This sequence encodes CASSLVGGPIEETQYF.

V usage is TRBV7-9 and J usage is TRBJ2-5, with 9 bases matching TRBD1. Germline CDR1 is SEHNR and CDR2 is FQNEAQ (reference sequence). Losses at the gene ends were 4 bases for V and 0 bases for J; bases not matched to a gene: 6. This CDR3 region has 16 residues. The CDR3 spells CASSSPRTGDQETQYF. In nucleotides, the CDR3 is TGTGCCAGCAGCTCGCCTCGGACAGGGGACCAAGAGACCCAGTACTTC.

This clonotype was recorded at least ten times. V usage is TRBV28 and J usage is TRBJ1-5, with a possible D match to TRBD1 (5 bases). Germline CDR1 reads MDHEN; CDR2 reads SYDVKM. The ends were cut back, 3 bases at V and 0 bases at J, with 18 bases in the middle. The CDR3 sequence is 18 residues long. The CDR3 DNA reads as TGTGCCAGCAGTTTCGGGGGGGTTCGCTACGATAGCAATCAGCCCCAGCATTTT. Protein: CASSFGGVRYDSNQPQHF.

This clonotype occurred many times. The chain has TRBV7-8 and TRBJ2-7, with 7 positions matching TRBD1. J lost 3 bases, V lost 5 bases, and 10 bases had no gene match. The CDR3 length is 15 residues. The germline CDR1 and CDR2 sequences are SGHVS and FQNEAQ. CDR3 amino acids: CASSPSARGLYEQYF. The DNA of the CDR3 is TGTGCCAGCAGCCCCTCGGCTAGGGGGCTCTACGAGCAGTACTTC.

The chain carries TRBV6-2 or TRBV6-3 and TRBJ2-5, with TRBD2 matching over 14 bases. Germline values: CDR1 MNHEY, CDR2 SVGEGT. The CDR3 is 16 residues long. V shed 6 bases and J 4 bases; nucleotides not matched to a gene: 7. The CDR3 sequence is CASRPGLAGERETQYF. The CDR3 DNA reads TGTGCCAGCAGACCGGGACTAGCGGGAGAGCGAGAGACCCAGTACTTC.

This clonotype was recorded many times. J is TRBJ2-7 and V is TRBV20-1; no definite D call. Looked up from germline, CDR1 is DFQATT and CDR2 is SNEGSKA (reference sequence). V lost 0 bases, J lost 2 bases, and 5 bases lay in between. This CDR3 comprises 12 residues. The CDR3 DNA reads as TGCAGTGCTAGAGATTGGGCCTACGAGCAGTACTTC. Its protein product is CSARDWAYEQYF.

The chain joins TRBV6-1 to TRBJ1-1; no firm D call. The germline CDR1 and CDR2 sequences are MNHNS and SASEGT. Trimming took off 10 bases at V and 0 bases at J, with 15 bases between the two ends. This CDR3 contains 14 residues. The CDR3, as DNA: TGTGCCACCAACCCCCCCGGGTTGAACACTGAAGCTTTCTTT. Its translation is CATNPPGLNTEAFF.

This clonotype was seen many times. The genes are TRBV19 and TRBJ1-1; D might be TRBD1 (5 bases). V shed 9 bases and J shed 4 bases, with 24 bases lying between them. The length of the CDR3 is 16 residues. Germline lookup yields CDR1 LNHDA and CDR2 SQIVND (reference sequence). CDR3 nucleotides: TGTGCCAGCCAGTTCGACCATTCCGGGACCCTCACTGAAGCTTTCTTT. Translated, it gives CASQFDHSGTLTEAFF.

This clonotype occurred many times. The chain links TRBV5-1 to TRBJ1-1, with D possibly being TRBD1 (6 bases). The length of the CDR3 is 13 residues. V dropped 5 bases and J dropped 3 bases, with 11 bases sitting between them. CDR1 is SGHRS and CDR2 is YFSETQ in the germline V gene. The CDR3 nucleotides read TGCGCCAGCAGAAGACAGGAAGACACTGAAGCTTTCTTT. Protein product: CASRRQEDTEAFF.

In its sample, this clonotype was seen many times. CDR3 amino acids: CASNKEGLYEQYF. The CDR3 DNA sequence: TGTGCCAGCAATAAGGAGGGGCTCTACGAGCAGTACTTC. The chain couples TRBV28 to TRBJ2-7, with D perhaps matching TRBD2 (6 bases). Germline V lookup: CDR1 MDHEN, CDR2 SYDVKM. There are 13 residues in the CDR3. Trimming shortened V by 7 bases and J by 3 bases, and 13 bases separated the two germline ends.

This clonotype was recorded at least ten times. The genes are TRBV7-2 and TRBJ2-5; no clear D. Germline assignment: CDR1 SGHTA and CDR2 FQGNSA. With 1 base removed from V and 4 bases from J, the gap between germline ends came to 7 bases. The CDR3 extends over 13 amino acids. The CDR3 loop reads CASSLVPSETQYF. Here the CDR3 DNA reads TGTGCCAGCAGCTTAGTACCGTCAGAGACCCAGTACTTC.

Points on this clonotype: This may be a read error, as it is one base from a much larger clone. V usage is TRBV7-3 and J usage is TRBJ2-7; D gene ambiguous. The CDR3 consists of 15 residues. CDR1 is SGHTA and CDR2 is FQGTGA in the germline V gene. CDR3 DNA sequence: TGTGTCAGCAGCTTAGGCGCCGGGCTCCGCTACGAGCAGTACTTC. It yields the protein CVSSLGAGLRYEQYF.

This clonotype has ten or more counts. V is TRBV20-1 and J is TRBJ2-7, with D perhaps being TRBD1 or TRBD2 (5 bases each). V gave up 0 bases and J gave up 3 bases, with 15 bases separating them. This CDR3 is 15 amino acids long. Germline CDR1 DFQATT, CDR2 SNEGSKA (reference sequence). The CDR3 is CSARDWDGGLYEQYF. For the CDR3, the DNA is TGCAGTGCTAGAGATTGGGACGGAGGCCTCTACGAGCAGTACTTC.

This clonotype was recorded at least ten times. This chain connects TRBV3-1 to TRBJ2-3; D remains ambiguous. V was clipped by 4 bases and J by 6 bases, with 8 bases between them. The germline gives CDR1 LGHDT, CDR2 YNNKEL (reference sequence). The CDR3 covers 12 residues. CDR3: CASSRTLDTQYF. DNA for the CDR3: TGTGCCAGCAGCCGTACCCTTGATACGCAGTATTTT.

Ten or more counts support this clonotype. The rearrangement links TRBV6-2 or TRBV6-3 to TRBJ2-7, with 8 positions matching TRBD2. Germline CDR1 and CDR2: MNHEY and SVGEGT. There are 13 residues in the CDR3. The trim removed 6 bases at V and 3 bases at J, leaving 4 bases unmatched. The CDR3 sequence: CASRSGGVYEQYF. DNA of the CDR3: TGTGCCAGCAGAAGCGGGGGCGTCTACGAGCAGTACTTC.

The chain combines TRBV4-1 with TRBJ2-7; D ambiguous. Germline assignment: CDR1 MGHRA and CDR2 YSYEKL. The CDR3 has 15 amino acids. Trimming pared 0 bases from V and 1 base from J, leaving 10 bases between. The DNA of the CDR3 is TGCGCCAGCAGCCAAGATCGTCCACCGTCCTACGAGCAGTACTTC. Amino acids: CASSQDRPPSYEQYF.

V is TRBV6-5 and J is TRBJ2-7; TRBD1 agrees at 7 bases. From germline, CDR1 is MNHEY and CDR2 SVGAGI. V shed 3 bases and J 0 bases; nucleotides not matched to a gene: 8. This CDR3 comprises 16 residues. The CDR3 reads CASSYSGQTNSYEQYF. CDR3 sequence (DNA): TGTGCCAGCAGTTATTCGGGACAGACGAACTCCTACGAGCAGTACTTC.

In this sample, this clonotype turned up many times. This sequence joins TRBV14 and TRBJ1-1; no clear D. V lost 8 bases to trimming and J lost 9 bases, with 13 bases between them. CDR3 size: 11 residues. Germline CDR1 reads SGHDN; CDR2 reads FVKESK. CDR3 bases: TGTGCCAGCCGTTCCGCGGGAAAAGCTTTCTTT. Its translation: CASRSAGKAFF.

The genes are TRBV30 and TRBJ1-5; perhaps TRBD1 as D (5 bases). V was cut by 5 bases and J by 0 bases, with 14 bases left in between. The CDR3 contains 15 residues. The germline CDR1 and CDR2 sequences are GTSNPN and SVGIG (reference sequence). The CDR3, as DNA: TGTGCCTGGGCTCTGGGGGATTATAGCAATCAGCCCCAGCATTTT. Its translation: CAWALGDYSNQPQHF. Full variable domain (missing parts from reference TRBV30 and TRBJ1-5): SQTIHQWPATLVQPVGSPLSLECTVEGTSNPNLYWYRQAAGRGLQLLFYSVGIGQISSEVPQNLSASRPQDRQFILSSKKLLLSDSGFYLCAWALGDYSNQPQHFGDGTRLSIL.

This clonotype showed up many times. This chain links TRBV24-1 with TRBJ2-1; D not certain. V lost 7 bases and J 0 bases, leaving 12 bases between the germline ends. CDR1 is KGHDR, CDR2 SFDVKD, per germline. This CDR3 is built from 15 residues. The CDR3 DNA is TGTGCCACCAGCTCGGTAAGGAGCTCCTACAATGAGCAGTTCTTC. Translation: CATSSVRSSYNEQFF.

This clonotype was recorded many times. The genes are TRBV28 and TRBJ2-7; 9 nucleotides line up with TRBD1. V lost 5 bases and J lost 2; bases outside the gene matches: 7. The CDR3 is 15 residues long. Germline assignment: CDR1 MDHEN and CDR2 SYDVKM. CDR3 region: CASSRDRASAYEQYF. In DNA form, the CDR3 reads TGTGCCAGCAGTCGGGACAGGGCTAGTGCCTACGAGCAGTACTTC.

Many counts were recorded for this clonotype. V usage is TRBV6-5 and J usage is TRBJ1-5; D gene uncertain. The germline V and J ends were trimmed by 4 bases and 4 bases, with 8 bases remaining between them. Germline loops: CDR1 MNHEY, CDR2 SVGAGI. This CDR3 comprises 13 residues. Written as DNA, the CDR3 is TGTGCCAGCAGTTTTGAAGGAAATCAGCCCCAGCATTTT. This codes for CASSFEGNQPQHF.

This clonotype was seen only once. CDR3 nucleotides: TGTGCCAGCAGCGGATCCGGGACCGAGAGGGGCGGGGAGCTGTTTTTT. It specifies CASSGSGTERGGELFF. This chain joins TRBV6-1 and TRBJ2-2; possibly TRBD1 or TRBD2 for D (5 bases each). The CDR3 has 16 residues. Trimming removed 6 bases from V and 7 bases from J, with 21 bases in between. Looked up from germline, CDR1 is MNHNS and CDR2 is SASEGT.

This clonotype appeared many times. The chain combines TRBV5-1 with TRBJ2-5; D tentatively fits TRBD1 or TRBD2 (5 bases each). Germline V gene data show CDR1 as SGHRS and CDR2 as YFSETQ. The ends were cut back, 3 bases at V and 13 bases at J, with 13 bases in the middle. The CDR3 sequence is 11 residues long. This chain's CDR3 is CASSWDVSLYF. CDR3 sequence (DNA): TGCGCCAGCAGCTGGGACGTCTCCTTGTACTTC.

This clonotype came up many times. The V and J genes are TRBV6-2 or TRBV6-3 and TRBJ1-2, with a weak D call TRBD1 (5 bases). In germline, CDR1 is MNHEY, CDR2 SVGEGT. The ends were cut back, 8 bases at V and 4 bases at J, with 17 bases in the middle. CDR3 length equals 14 residues. The DNA for the CDR3 is TGTGCCAGCTCTGACGACAGCTGGACCTATGGCTACACCTTC. It codes for CASSDDSWTYGYTF.

The chain joins TRBV6-1 to TRBJ2-7, with D hard to call. From germline, CDR1 is MNHNS and CDR2 SASEGT. Trimming removed 3 bases at V and 1 base at J, with 13 bases between. The CDR3 contains 15 residues. This CDR3 reads CASSDKAVGSYEQYF. The CDR3 DNA reads as TGTGCCAGCAGTGATAAGGCGGTGGGATCCTACGAGCAGTACTTC.